This T cell receptor (beta chain) came from a study of cytomegalovirus exposure and HLA in healthy donors. In germline, CDR1 is SEHNR, CDR2 FQNEAQ (reference sequence). CDR3 size: 14 residues. Between the trimmed V and J ends, which lost 4 bases and 1 base, there was a span of 10 bases. A multiplex PCR was run with 60 Vbeta primers and 13 Jbeta primers. Repertoires were generated with immunoSEQ multiplex PCR, while TCRdb's copy carries only in-frame clones and drops some. In all, the sample yields under 200,000 clones. The J gene is TRBJ1-1, the V gene TRBV7-9; weak D call: TRBD1 (6 bases). The TCR originated in a young man in good health and CMV-seronegative. The sample comprised PBMCs. The CDR3 DNA is TGTGCCAGCAGCTCCCCGGACAGGAACACTGAAGCTTTCTTT. It encodes CASSSPDRNTEAFF.